A single sample gave rise to the 27 T cell receptor beta chains below, sequenced in a study of beta chain features in type 1 diabetes. As every portion of the isolated RNA was reverse transcribed, the sequencing read expressed TCRB transcripts. TCRdb keeps only in-frame clones here, not all; method: immunoSEQ multiplex PCR. The sample consists of 250,000 to 400,000 clones, 14% of them appearing once. The material sequenced was central memory CD4+ T cells from blood. Receptors were obtained from a young man in good health.

J is TRBJ2-3 and V is TRBV7-3; a possible D gene is TRBD1 (5 bases). V shed 2 bases and J shed 0 bases, with 6 bases lying between them. CDR3 size: 14 residues. Germline CDR1 is SGHTA and CDR2 is FQGTGA. CDR3 coding DNA: TGTGCCAGCAGCTTAGGGGCTAGCACAGATACGCAGTATTTT. Translating it yields CASSLGASTDTQYF.

This clone has just a few counts. The V call is TRBV23-1, the J call TRBJ2-7, with D perhaps given as TRBD1 or TRBD2 (5 bases each). TRBV23-1 counts as an open reading frame of uncertain function. This CDR3 has 14 residues. Trimming took 6 bases from V and 0 from J, leaving 12 bases between them. In nucleotides, the CDR3 is TGCGCCAGCAGGGGGGAGACGAGCTCCTACGAGCAGTACTTC. Protein sequence: CASRGETSSYEQYF.

The rearrangement links TRBV14 to TRBJ1-5; the match to TRBD1 covers 8 bases. The germline V gene has CDR1 SGHDN and CDR2 FVKESK. The CDR3 runs to 14 residues. Germline trimming cut 1 base from V and 7 bases from J; bases unmatched to any gene: 3. The chain's CDR3 is CASSQGAGGQPQHF. In DNA, the CDR3 is TGTGCCAGCAGCCAAGGGGCAGGGGGCCAGCCCCAGCATTTT.

This clone was detected a few times. The chain joins TRBV4-1 to TRBJ2-1; 7 bases match TRBD1. Trimming cost V 0 bases and J 3 bases; bases outside gene matches: 2. Looked up from germline, CDR1 is MGHRA and CDR2 is YSYEKL. The CDR3 has 15 residues. The CDR3 protein is CASSQERDSYNEQFF. The CDR3, as DNA: TGCGCCAGCAGCCAAGAGAGGGACAGCTACAATGAGCAGTTCTTC.

This clone was observed many times. CDR3 DNA: TGTGCCAGCAGCTTATTACAGCGGACAGATACGCAGTATTTT. Protein sequence: CASSLLQRTDTQYF. The chain couples TRBV7-8 to TRBJ2-3; D possibly corresponds to TRBD2 (5 bases). The CDR3 extends over 14 amino acids. V was trimmed by 2 bases and J by 3 bases, leaving 9 bases between them. Germline CDR1 is SGHVS and CDR2 is FQNEAQ.

This clone was counted a few times. The chain employs TRBV6-6 and TRBJ2-1; tentative D call: TRBD2 (6 bases). Germline-derived CDR1 and CDR2 are MNHNY and SVGAGI (reference sequence). Trimming stripped 4 bases from V and 6 bases from J, with 10 bases between. This CDR3 is 13 amino acids long. CDR3 nucleotides: TGTGCCAGCAGTTCCGGGGGATTCAATGAGCAGTTCTTC. Amino acid sequence: CASSSGGFNEQFF.

Points on this clone: This CDR3 is also generated by other DNA sequences in the sample. The genes are TRBV6-4 and TRBJ2-2; TRBD2 might be the D (5 bases). Trimming left V 7 bases short and J 5 bases short, with 14 bases between. The CDR3 covers 14 residues. Germline V gene lookup returns CDR1 MRHNA and CDR2 SNTAGT. CDR3 residues: CASTPSPGTGELFF. CDR3 nucleotide sequence: TGTGCCAGCACCCCTTCCCCGGGGACCGGGGAGCTGTTTTTT.

This clone occurred many times. This sequence joins TRBV5-5 and TRBJ2-2, with unresolved D. Germline V gene data show CDR1 as SGHKS and CDR2 as YYEKEE (reference sequence). With 2 bases removed from V and 6 bases from J, the gap between germline ends came to 5 bases. The CDR3 runs 12 residues. The CDR3 nucleotides are TGTGCCAGCAGCTTTTTGGCCGGGGAGCTGTTTTTT. This sequence encodes CASSFLAGELFF. Full variable domain (remainder filled in from reference TRBV5-5 and TRBJ2-2): DAGVTQSPTHLIKTRGQQVTLRCSPISGHKSVSWYQQVLGQGPQFIFQYYEKEERGRGNFPDRFSARQFPNYSSELNVNALLLGDSALYLCASSFLAGELFFGEGSRLTVL.

Only a few counts were recorded for this clone. V gene TRBV7-2 combines with J gene TRBJ2-7, with D hard to call. The CDR3 has 12 amino acids. Trimming stripped 5 bases from V and 0 bases from J, with 5 bases between. The germline V gene has CDR1 SGHTA and CDR2 FQGNSA. CDR3 sequence: CASSPPSYEQYF. Written as DNA, the CDR3 is TGTGCCAGCAGCCCTCCCTCCTACGAGCAGTACTTC.

Here the CDR3 DNA reads TGTGCCTGGAGCTTCAGGGTCCGGGAGACCCAGTACTTC. It specifies CAWSFRVRETQYF. The chain employs TRBV30 and TRBJ2-5, with D possibly matching TRBD1 (5 bases). V lost 3 bases and J lost 5, with 13 bases in between. CDR1 and CDR2 (germline): GTSNPN, SVGIG (reference sequence). The CDR3 loop spans 13 amino acids.

About this clone itself: This probably arose from a read error, given a far larger clone one base away. The chain couples TRBV7-3 to TRBJ2-5; 15 bases fit TRBD2. Trimming removed 2 bases from V and 5 bases from J; junction bases left unmatched: 3. The CDR3 is made up of 16 amino acids. Germline values: CDR1 SGHTA, CDR2 FQGTGA. CDR3 sequence reads: CASSLAGLAGGETQYF. As DNA, the CDR3 is TGTGCCAGCAGCTTAGCAGGACTAGCGGGAGGGGAGACCCAGTACTTC.

This clone was detected only a few times. This rearrangement joins TRBV7-2 to TRBJ2-1; 15 nucleotides line up with TRBD2. CDR3 length: 18 residues. CDR1 and CDR2 from the germline V gene are SGHTA and FQGNSA. V gave up 4 bases and J gave up 0 bases; unmatched junction bases: 4. The CDR3: CASSYGTSGGSSYNEQFF. The CDR3, as DNA: TGTGCCAGCAGCTACGGGACTAGCGGGGGGTCCTCCTACAATGAGCAGTTCTTC.

The chain links TRBV29-1 to TRBJ2-1, with D perhaps matching TRBD2 (7 bases). The CDR3 spans 13 residues. V was trimmed by 6 bases and J by 10 bases, leaving 19 bases between them. Germline V gene data show CDR1 as SQVTM and CDR2 as ANQGSEA. In nucleotides, the CDR3 is TGCAGCGTGAAAAAACAGGGAGGGGGGGAGCAGTTCTTC. It encodes CSVKKQGGGEQFF.

This clone turned up a few times. V usage is TRBV19 and J usage is TRBJ2-4; the D call may be TRBD1 or TRBD2 (6 bases each). The CDR3 runs to 15 residues. The ends were cut back, 1 base at V and 8 bases at J, with 15 bases in the middle. Germline CDR1 is LNHDA and CDR2 is SQIVND (reference sequence). DNA of the CDR3: TGTGCCAGTAGTATAGGTGGGGGGCGGACGGACATTCAGTACTTC. It encodes CASSIGGGRTDIQYF.

The chain has TRBV2 and TRBJ2-4, with 16 nucleotides matching TRBD2. The CDR3 runs 20 residues. CDR1 is SNHLY and CDR2 is FYNNEI in the germline V gene. Trimming at V came to 6 bases and at J to 3 bases, leaving 14 bases not matched to a gene. The CDR3 sequence: CASRFPGLAGGPGDKNIQYF. The CDR3 bases are TGTGCCAGCAGATTCCCGGGACTAGCGGGAGGGCCGGGCGACAAAAACATTCAGTACTTC.

The gene calls are TRBV12-5 and TRBJ1-2; tentative D call: TRBD1 (6 bases). The ends were cut back, 2 bases at V and 4 bases at J, with 11 bases in the middle. Germline CDR1 and CDR2: LGHNT and FRNRAP. The CDR3 is 14 amino acids. The CDR3 coding sequence is TGTGCTAGTGGTTTGATGGGACACCCCTATGGCTACACCTTC. As protein: CASGLMGHPYGYTF. Full variable domain (missing parts from reference TRBV12-5 and TRBJ1-2): DARVTQTPRHKVTEMGQEVTMRCQPILGHNTVFWYRQTMMQGLELLAYFRNRAPLDDSGMPKDRFSAEMPDATLATLKIQPSEPRDSAVYFCASGLMGHPYGYTFGSGTRLTVV.

Many counts were recorded for this clone. The chain couples TRBV9 to TRBJ2-6, with D hard to call. Trimming stripped 4 bases from V and 3 bases from J, with 11 bases between. The V gene's germline CDR1 is SGDLS and CDR2 YYNGEE. This CDR3 comprises 15 residues. In nucleotides, the CDR3 is TGTGCCAGCAGCTCCACTGTTGGTGGGGCCAACGTCCTGACTTTC. Translating it yields CASSSTVGGANVLTF.

The chain couples TRBV7-8 to TRBJ1-5, with 7 bases lining up with TRBD1. With 5 bases clipped from V and 2 bases from J, the junction kept 6 bases outside the gene matches. The CDR3 is 15 amino acids. Germline V gene data show CDR1 as SGHVS and CDR2 as FQNEAQ. CDR3 sequence reads: CASSPGTGGNQPQHF. CDR3 bases: TGTGCCAGCAGCCCCGGAACAGGGGGCAATCAGCCCCAGCATTTT.

The chain employs TRBV7-7 and TRBJ2-2, with D perhaps matching TRBD1 (5 bases). Germline V gene sequence: CDR1 SSHAT, CDR2 FNYEAQ (reference sequence). This CDR3 contains 14 residues. V was shortened by 1 base and J by 6 bases, with 9 bases between the two germline ends. This CDR3 is CASSLGGHPGELFF. Here the CDR3 DNA reads TGTGCCAGCAGCTTAGGTGGACATCCCGGGGAGCTGTTTTTT.

This chain joins TRBV9 and TRBJ1-1, with TRBD1 identical over 7 bases. V shed 0 bases and J 5 bases; nucleotides not matched to a gene: 7. This CDR3 comprises 15 residues. The germline gives CDR1 SGDLS, CDR2 YYNGEE. The CDR3 bases are TGTGCCAGCAGCGTAGCTTCACAGGGGTTGACTGAAGCTTTCTTT. Translated: CASSVASQGLTEAFF.

The CDR3 DNA reads TGCGCCAGCAGCCCCCGGGACAGGGACTACGAGCAGTACTTC. It translates to CASSPRDRDYEQYF. This chain connects TRBV5-1 to TRBJ2-7, with 9 bases matching TRBD1. Unmatched junction bases numbered 5, after V lost 4 bases and J lost 3 bases. The CDR3 totals 14 residues. Germline V gene data show CDR1 as SGHRS and CDR2 as YFSETQ. Filled out from reference TRBV5-1 and TRBJ2-7, the complete variable domain reads KAGVTQTPRYLIKTRGQQVTLSCSPISGHRSVSWYQQTPGQGLQFLFEYFSETQRNKGNFPGRFSGRQFSNSRSEMNVSTLELGDSALYLCASSPRDRDYEQYFGPGTRLTVT.

This clone turned up a few times. This chain connects TRBV14 to TRBJ1-2; 7 bases agree with TRBD1. Germline V gene sequence: CDR1 SGHDN, CDR2 FVKESK. This CDR3 region has 18 residues. Trimming cost V 0 bases and J 4 bases; bases outside gene matches: 14. CDR3 residues: CASSQDWGPGQIFYGYTF. For the CDR3, the DNA is TGTGCCAGCAGCCAAGATTGGGGACCGGGACAGATATTCTATGGCTACACCTTC.

This clone showed up many times. V and J are TRBV14 and TRBJ2-1; D not resolved. From germline, CDR1 is SGHDN and CDR2 FVKESK. Trimming removed 3 bases from V and 8 bases from J, with 14 bases in between. This CDR3 contains 14 residues. In DNA form, the CDR3 reads TGTGCCAGCAGCCAGGACGCTGGGTGGGATGAGCAGTTCTTC. Residues: CASSQDAGWDEQFF.

This clone occurred a few times. The chain combines TRBV7-2 with TRBJ2-7; D is unclear. The CDR3 totals 14 residues. Germline V gives CDR1 SGHTA, CDR2 FQGNSA. V was pared by 1 base and J by 2 bases, with 9 bases between. The CDR3 DNA follows: TGTGCCAGCAGCTTAGATGGACCCCCCTACGAGCAGTACGTC. It encodes CASSLDGPPYEQYV.

The J gene is TRBJ1-2, the V gene TRBV6-5; D may be TRBD1 (5 bases). Germline CDR1 MNHEY, CDR2 SVGAGI. The ends were cut back, 4 bases at V and 3 bases at J, with 15 bases in the middle. The length of the CDR3 is 15 residues. The CDR3 DNA follows: TGTGCCAGCAGTTTGGGCCGGGGCGAAGACTATGGCTACACCTTC. It yields the protein CASSLGRGEDYGYTF.

This clone turned up a few times. The chain employs TRBV30 and TRBJ1-5, with D hard to call. The germline CDR1 and CDR2 sequences are GTSNPN and SVGIG (reference sequence). The CDR3 totals 14 residues. V shed 4 bases and J shed 0 bases, with 10 bases lying between them. In DNA, the CDR3 is TGTGCCTGGACCCAGAAGTATAGCAATCAGCCCCAGCATTTT. This gives the protein CAWTQKYSNQPQHF.

The chain carries TRBV12-5 and TRBJ2-2, with no clear D. The ends were cut back, 1 base at V and 1 base at J, with 4 bases in the middle. CDR1 LGHNT and CDR2 FRNRAP come from the germline V gene. The CDR3 has 14 amino acids. The CDR3 DNA follows: TGTGCTAGTGGTTTGGGCCTGAACACCGGGGAGCTGTTTTTT. Amino acid sequence: CASGLGLNTGELFF.